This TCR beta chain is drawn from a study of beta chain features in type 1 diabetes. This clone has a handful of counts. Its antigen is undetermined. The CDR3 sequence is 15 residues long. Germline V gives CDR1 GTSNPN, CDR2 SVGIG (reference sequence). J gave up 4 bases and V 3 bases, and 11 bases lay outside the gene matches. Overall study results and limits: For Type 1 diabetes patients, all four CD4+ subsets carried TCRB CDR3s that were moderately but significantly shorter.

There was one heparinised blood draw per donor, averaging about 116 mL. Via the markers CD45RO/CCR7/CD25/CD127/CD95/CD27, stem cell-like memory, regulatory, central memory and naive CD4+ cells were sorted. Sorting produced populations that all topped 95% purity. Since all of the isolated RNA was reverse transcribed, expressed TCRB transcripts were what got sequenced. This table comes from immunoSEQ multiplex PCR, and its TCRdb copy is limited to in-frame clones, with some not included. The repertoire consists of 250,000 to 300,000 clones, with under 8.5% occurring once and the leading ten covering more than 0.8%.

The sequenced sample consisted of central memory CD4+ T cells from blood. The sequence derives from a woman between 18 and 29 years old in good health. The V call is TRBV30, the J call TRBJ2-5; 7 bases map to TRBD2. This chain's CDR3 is CAWRTGGHGGETQYF. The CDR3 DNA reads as TGTGCCTGGAGAACGGGAGGCCACGGGGGAGAGACCCAGTACTTC.